These T cell receptor beta chains were read from a single sample in a study of blood T cell repertoires in COVID-19. Only in-frame clones appear in the TCRdb table, and some are missing; sequencing was by immunoSEQ multiplex PCR. Of over 150,000 clones listed, roughly nine tenths are singletons. The sequencing input was peripheral blood. These receptors all stem from a man aged 50-59 years with acute or convalescent COVID-19. Each CDR3 is given without its conserved first and last residue. Each record gives: CDR3 protein, J gene, CDR3 length, D gene, clone size, V gene. The D gene is left open where the match is weak. The size field is filled for only some rows; it gives once, few, many or a size class.

ASSGTGRANQPQH,TRBJ1-5,13,-,-,TRBV2
ASRRGGDTDTQY,TRBJ2-3,12,TRBD2,-,TRBV27
ASSIPRAVAKNIQY,TRBJ2-4,14,-,-,TRBV19
ASTPRVANTGELF,TRBJ2-2,13,-,-,TRBV6-5
ASSLFGVPDTQY,TRBJ2-3,12,-,-,TRBV27
ASSSTGGGGELF,TRBJ2-2,12,TRBD1,-,TRBV5-6
ASTSRVGTDTQY,TRBJ2-3,12,-,-,TRBV6-6
ATSDVRESAEQY,TRBJ2-7,12,-,-,TRBV24-1
AWSVRGYRNQPQH,TRBJ1-5,13,-,once,TRBV30
ASSLRFGAGGPMGAF,TRBJ1-1,15,TRBD1,-,TRBV27
ASSLSGSTEAF,TRBJ1-1,11,-,-,TRBV11-2
ASARSPGTGNPEAF,TRBJ1-1,14,TRBD1,-,TRBV19
ASSPYRERNQPQH,TRBJ1-5,13,-,-,TRBV5-5
ASNRVAGANVLT,TRBJ2-6,12,-,-,TRBV3-1/TRBV3-2
ASSAQNSNQPQH,TRBJ1-5,12,-,-,TRBV2
ASSRGGASQETQY,TRBJ2-5,13,TRBD1,-,TRBV6-6
ASSESKASGPDTQY,TRBJ2-3,14,TRBD2,-,TRBV10-2
ASSVDRGRGSTDTQY,TRBJ2-3,15,TRBD1,once,TRBV9
ASSRGSGNTIY,TRBJ1-3,11,-,-,TRBV12-3/TRBV12-4
ASRTGAQNYGYT,TRBJ1-2,12,TRBD1,-,TRBV27
ASSTSLQPQH,TRBJ1-5,10,-,-,TRBV28
ASSLGVAGNSYNEQF,TRBJ2-1,15,-,-,TRBV7-6
ATSGGSTEKLF,TRBJ1-4,11,-,-,TRBV15
AIRPAGYNEQF,TRBJ2-1,11,-,-,TRBV10-3
ASSLGQANTEAF,TRBJ1-1,12,TRBD1,-,TRBV18
ASSLEGLAGAVGELF,TRBJ2-2,15,TRBD2,-,TRBV5-4
ASSLQDQDQPQH,TRBJ1-5,12,-,-,TRBV11-2
ASSLSLGGYGYT,TRBJ1-2,12,-,-,TRBV7-8
SARTYNEQF,TRBJ2-1,9,-,-,TRBV20-1
AIQEGGQPAGYT,TRBJ1-2,12,-,-,TRBV10-3
ASSFGTGAENIQY,TRBJ2-4,13,TRBD1,-,TRBV7-2
ASRQQGSGANVLT,TRBJ2-6,13,-,-,TRBV2
ASSGTSGNTGELF,TRBJ2-2,13,TRBD2,few,TRBV5-1
ASRAQGLGSPLH,TRBJ1-6,12,-,-,TRBV3-1/TRBV3-2
ASSTGVNTGELF,TRBJ2-2,12,-,once,TRBV11-3
ASSFDSNSPLH,TRBJ1-6,11,-,-,TRBV18